The 9 T cell receptor beta chains below all came from one sample that was sequenced in a study of T cell responses to AZD1222 COVID-19 vaccine. Clones were sequenced by immunoSEQ multiplex PCR, and TCRdb holds only the in-frame ones, with some missing. Of over 110,000 clones listed, roughly 88% are singletons. This specimen consisted of peripheral blood, obtained 28 days after the second AZD1222 dose. These receptors originate from an adult who received the AZD1222 COVID-19 vaccine.

The chain has TRBV6-5 and TRBJ1-2; D might be TRBD1 (5 bases). CDR1 is MNHEY, CDR2 SVGAGI, per germline. This CDR3 region has 14 residues. V was shortened by 6 bases and J by 4 bases, with 15 bases between the two germline ends. CDR3 region: CASRTGGSLYGYTF. In DNA form, the CDR3 reads TGTGCCAGCAGGACTGGGGGTAGCCTCTATGGCTACACCTTC.

The V call is TRBV19, the J call TRBJ2-1; the D gene is possibly TRBD2 (5 bases). Per germline, CDR1 LNHDA and CDR2 SQIVND (reference sequence). This CDR3 region has 14 residues. Between the trimmed V and J ends, which lost 9 bases and 9 bases, there was a span of 21 bases. The CDR3 coding sequence is TGTGCCAGCCTCAAGTCGGGGAGTACGGCTGAGCAGTTCTTC. Its protein is CASLKSGSTAEQFF.

V and J are TRBV5-6 and TRBJ1-1; the D is unclear. Germline V gives CDR1 SGHDT, CDR2 YYEEEE. The V and J ends lost 0 bases and 5 bases respectively, with 11 bases between them. CDR3 length equals 14 residues. As DNA, the CDR3 is TGTGCCAGCAGCTTGGGGCCAGGCTTGACTGAAGCTTTCTTT. Translated, it gives CASSLGPGLTEAFF.

This clone has a handful of counts. The chain links TRBV28 to TRBJ1-2; TRBD1 aligns across 9 bases. Trimming cost V 5 bases and J 5 bases; bases outside gene matches: 6. Germline loops: CDR1 MDHEN, CDR2 SYDVKM. This CDR3 has 14 amino acids. CDR3 sequence (DNA): TGTGCCAGCAGTGAATCTGGGACAGGGTATGGCTACACCTTC. Protein product: CASSESGTGYGYTF.

The rearrangement joins TRBV6-2 or TRBV6-3 to TRBJ1-2, with D unclear. CDR1 and CDR2 (germline): MNHEY, SVGEGT. With 5 bases removed from V and 2 bases from J, the gap between germline ends came to 9 bases. This CDR3 is built from 13 residues. CDR3 region: CASSKTTNYGYTF. The DNA of the CDR3 is TGTGCCAGCAGTAAGACAACCAACTATGGCTACACCTTC.

This clone was detected once. The chain couples TRBV5-4 to TRBJ2-3; 7 nucleotides agree with TRBD2. This CDR3 is built from 14 residues. Germline values: CDR1 SGHNT, CDR2 YYREEE (reference sequence). J lost 4 bases, V lost 2 bases, and 4 bases had no gene match. Here the CDR3 reads CASSFVGGSDTQYF. CDR3 nucleotide sequence: TGTGCCAGCAGCTTTGTCGGGGGGTCAGATACGCAGTATTTT.

This chain connects TRBV28 to TRBJ2-7; 14 nucleotides align to TRBD2. Germline trimming cut 6 bases from V and 3 bases from J; bases unmatched to any gene: 7. In germline, CDR1 is MDHEN, CDR2 SYDVKM. The CDR3 has 16 residues. The CDR3 region has the DNA TGTGCCAGCAGCTCTGGGACTAGCGGGAGACTCTACGAGCAGTACTTC. This gives the protein CASSSGTSGRLYEQYF. The variable domain in full, with the rest retrieved from reference TRBV28 and TRBJ2-7, is DVKVTQSSRYLVKRTGEKVFLECVQDMDHENMFWYRQDPGLGLRLIYFSYDVKMKEKGDIPEGYSVSREKKERFSLILESASTNQTSMYLCASSSGTSGRLYEQYFGPGTRLTVT.

The V call is TRBV20-1, the J call TRBJ2-5, with D unclear. CDR1 and CDR2 from the germline V gene are DFQATT and SNEGSKA (reference sequence). V was trimmed by 0 bases and J by 7 bases, leaving 3 bases between them. The CDR3 is 10 residues long. The CDR3 bases are TGCAGTGCTAGAGACGGGACCCAGTACTTC. Translation: CSARDGTQYF.

The chain couples TRBV9 to TRBJ2-5; TRBD2 is a possible D gene (5 bases). The CDR3 is 14 amino acids. The germline V gene has CDR1 SGDLS and CDR2 YYNGEE. Between the trimmed V and J ends, which lost 0 bases and 5 bases, there was a span of 11 bases. CDR3 in amino acids: CASSVGRLMETQYF. CDR3 coding DNA: TGTGCCAGCAGCGTAGGGAGGCTCATGGAGACCCAGTACTTC. The full variable domain, completed using reference TRBV9 and TRBJ2-5, is DSGVTQTPKHLITATGQRVTLRCSPRSGDLSVYWYQQSLDQGLQFLIQYYNGEERAKGNILERFSAQQFPDLHSELNLSSLELGDSALYFCASSVGRLMETQYFGPGTRLLVL.